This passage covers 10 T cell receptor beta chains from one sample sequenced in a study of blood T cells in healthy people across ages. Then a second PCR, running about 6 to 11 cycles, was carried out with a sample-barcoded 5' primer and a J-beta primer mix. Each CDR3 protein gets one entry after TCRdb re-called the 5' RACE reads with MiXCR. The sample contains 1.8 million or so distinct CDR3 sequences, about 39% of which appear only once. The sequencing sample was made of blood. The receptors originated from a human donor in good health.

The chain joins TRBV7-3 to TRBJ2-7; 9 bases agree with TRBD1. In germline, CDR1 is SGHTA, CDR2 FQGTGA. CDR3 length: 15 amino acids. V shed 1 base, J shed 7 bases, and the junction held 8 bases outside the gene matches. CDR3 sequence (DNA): TGTGCCAGCAGCTTAATTACAGGGGGCGGGGGTGAGCAGTACTTC. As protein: CASSLITGGGGEQYF.

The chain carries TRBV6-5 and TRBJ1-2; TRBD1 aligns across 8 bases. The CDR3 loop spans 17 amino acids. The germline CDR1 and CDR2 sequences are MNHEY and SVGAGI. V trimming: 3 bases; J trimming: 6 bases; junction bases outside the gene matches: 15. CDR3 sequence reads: CASSYSTGEEVLDGYTF. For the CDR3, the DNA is TGTGCCAGCAGTTATTCGACAGGGGAGGAAGTCTTGGATGGCTACACCTTC.

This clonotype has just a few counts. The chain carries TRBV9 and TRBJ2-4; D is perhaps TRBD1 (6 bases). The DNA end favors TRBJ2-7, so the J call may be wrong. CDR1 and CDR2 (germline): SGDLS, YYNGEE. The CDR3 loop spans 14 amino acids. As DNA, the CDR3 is TGTGCCAGCAGCGCCCGGACAGATTTCTACGAGCAGTACTTC. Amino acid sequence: CASSARTDFYEQYF.

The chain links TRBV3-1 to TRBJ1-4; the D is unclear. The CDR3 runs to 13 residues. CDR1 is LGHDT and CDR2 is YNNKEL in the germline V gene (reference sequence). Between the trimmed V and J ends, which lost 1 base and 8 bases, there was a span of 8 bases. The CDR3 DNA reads TGTGCCAGCAGCCAAGTGCAGAGGGAAAAACTGTTTTTT. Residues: CASSQVQREKLFF.

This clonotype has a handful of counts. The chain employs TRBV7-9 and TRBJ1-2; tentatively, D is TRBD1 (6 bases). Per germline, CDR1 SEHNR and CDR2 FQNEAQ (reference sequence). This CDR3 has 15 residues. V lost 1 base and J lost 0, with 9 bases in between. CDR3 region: CASSLGTATNYGYTF. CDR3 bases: TGTGCCAGCAGCTTAGGGACAGCCACTAACTATGGCTACACCTTC.

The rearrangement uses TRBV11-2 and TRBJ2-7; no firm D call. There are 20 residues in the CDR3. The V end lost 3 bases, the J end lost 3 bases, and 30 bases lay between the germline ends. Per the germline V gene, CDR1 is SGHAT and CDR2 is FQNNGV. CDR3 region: CASSLDRNRVDAEVLYEQYF. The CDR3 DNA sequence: TGTGCCAGCAGCTTGGATCGGAACCGGGTCGACGCAGAGGTTCTCTACGAGCAGTACTTC.

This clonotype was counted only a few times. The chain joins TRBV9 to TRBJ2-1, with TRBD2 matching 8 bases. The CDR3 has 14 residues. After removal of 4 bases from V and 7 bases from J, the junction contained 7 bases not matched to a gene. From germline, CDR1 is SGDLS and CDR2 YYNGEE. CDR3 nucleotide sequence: TGTGCCAGCAGCTCCTCCGGGACTAGGAATGAGCAGTTCTTC. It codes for CASSSSGTRNEQFF.

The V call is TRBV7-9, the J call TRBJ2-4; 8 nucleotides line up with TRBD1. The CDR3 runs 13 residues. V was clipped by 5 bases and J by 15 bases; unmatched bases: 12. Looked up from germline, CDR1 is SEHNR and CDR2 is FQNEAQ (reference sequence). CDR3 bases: TGTGCCAGCAGCGGGACAGGACCTTTCCAAGGGTACTTC. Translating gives CASSGTGPFQGYF.

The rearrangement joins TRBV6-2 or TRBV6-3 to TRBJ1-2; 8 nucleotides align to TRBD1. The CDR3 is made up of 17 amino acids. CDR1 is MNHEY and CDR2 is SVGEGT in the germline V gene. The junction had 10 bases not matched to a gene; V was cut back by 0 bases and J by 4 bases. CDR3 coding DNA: TGTGCCAGCAGTTACTCGACAGGGGCGATCTCTCTCTATGGCTACACCTTC. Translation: CASSYSTGAISLYGYTF.

CDR3 coding DNA: TGTGCCACCAGTGGAAAGGGGATCCCGGAAGCTTTCTTT. This encodes CATSGKGIPEAFF. This chain connects TRBV24-1 to TRBJ1-1; a possible D gene is TRBD1 (5 bases). V gave up 5 bases and J gave up 8 bases, with 14 bases separating them. CDR1 and CDR2 from the germline V gene are KGHDR and SFDVKD. CDR3 length equals 13 residues.